The 10 T cell receptor beta chains below were found in one sample sequenced in a study of blood T cell repertoires in COVID-19. Libraries were prepared by immunoSEQ multiplex PCR; TCRdb keeps only in-frame clonotypes and omits some of them. Seen here are 70,000 or so clones, around 86% observed once, and the top ten hold under 3%. The source material was peripheral blood. The origin of the receptors is a man older than 75 with acute or convalescent COVID-19.

The rearrangement links TRBV7-2 to TRBJ1-4; 8 bases fit TRBD1. The CDR3 is 13 residues long. The V gene's germline CDR1 is SGHTA and CDR2 FQGNSA. J gave up 6 bases and V 4 bases, and 1 base lay outside the gene matches. The CDR3 loop reads CASSWGQDEKLFF. Here the CDR3 DNA reads TGTGCCAGCAGCTGGGGACAGGATGAAAAACTGTTTTTT.

V gene TRBV4-2 combines with J gene TRBJ1-3; D is possibly TRBD1 (6 bases). Germline V gene lookup returns CDR1 LGHNA and CDR2 YNFKEQ. V lost 1 base and J 1 base, leaving 14 bases between the germline ends. This CDR3 spans 17 amino acids. The CDR3 bases are TGTGCCAGCAGCCAAGGAGGGGGACCCGCTTCTGGAAACACCATATATTTT. Encoded protein: CASSQGGGPASGNTIYF.

This clone was observed a single time. The rearrangement links TRBV24-1 to TRBJ2-1; D perhaps matches TRBD1 (5 bases). The germline CDR1 and CDR2 sequences are KGHDR and SFDVKD. This CDR3 is 16 amino acids long. The V end was cut by 0 bases, the J end by 0 bases, with 8 bases between. Here the CDR3 DNA reads TGTGCCACCAGTGATTTGCCAGGGAACTCCTACAATGAGCAGTTCTTC. It is translated as CATSDLPGNSYNEQFF.

CDR3 amino acids: CASSLAGGRVNEQFF. CDR3 bases: TGTGCCAGCAGCCTAGCGGGAGGGAGAGTAAATGAGCAGTTCTTC. The rearrangement uses TRBV3-1 (or the pseudogene TRBV3-2) and TRBJ2-1; 11 nucleotides match TRBD2. The V segment lost 4 bases and the J segment 7 bases; nucleotides outside the gene matches: 6. Germline V gene sequence: CDR1 LGHDT, CDR2 YNNKEL (reference sequence). The CDR3 is 15 amino acids.

This clone appeared once. The chain joins TRBV19 to TRBJ2-2; 7 positions agree with TRBD1. In germline, CDR1 is LNHDA, CDR2 SQIVND (reference sequence). V lost 5 bases to trimming and J lost 5 bases; unmatched junction nucleotides: 8. The CDR3 length is 15 residues. The CDR3 DNA is TGTGCCAGTAGTTTGACAGGGATGGGGACCGGGGAGCTGTTTTTT. The encoded protein is CASSLTGMGTGELFF.

The V call is TRBV5-1, the J call TRBJ2-3; no reliable D call. V was clipped by 0 bases and J by 5 bases, with 10 bases between them. The V gene's germline CDR1 is SGHRS and CDR2 YFSETQ. The CDR3 contains 14 residues. The CDR3 DNA is TGCGCCAGCAGCTTGGGCTTTTCGGGAGATACGCAGTATTTT. Encoded protein: CASSLGFSGDTQYF. The whole variable domain, remainder taken from reference TRBV5-1 and TRBJ2-3, is KAGVTQTPRYLIKTRGQQVTLSCSPISGHRSVSWYQQTPGQGLQFLFEYFSETQRNKGNFPGRFSGRQFSNSRSEMNVSTLELGDSALYLCASSLGFSGDTQYFGPGTRLTVL.

By its share, this clone is medium-sized (0.01 to 0.1%). V gene TRBV21-1 combines with J gene TRBJ1-2; the tabulated D call, TRBD1, remains unverified against the DNA. TRBV21-1 is a documented pseudogene. This CDR3 has 18 amino acids. CDR3 coding DNA: TGTGCCAGCAGCGTTGCTTACTCCGTAATGGGAAGGGGGCGAGGCTACACCTTC. It is translated as CASSVAYSVMGRGRGYTF.

This clone was seen more than once but under ten times. The rearrangement uses TRBV7-9 and TRBJ1-4, with D perhaps matching TRBD1 (5 bases). Deletions cut 3 bases from V and 14 bases from J, with 13 bases between. The CDR3 is made up of 12 amino acids. The V gene's germline CDR1 is SEHNR and CDR2 FQNEAQ (reference sequence). CDR3 in amino acids: CASSFRDSVLFF. As DNA, the CDR3 is TGTGCCAGCAGCTTCAGGGATTCCGTCCTGTTTTTT.

The V and J genes are TRBV6-5 and TRBJ1-6, with 11 bases that match TRBD1. Per the germline V gene, CDR1 is MNHEY and CDR2 is SVGAGI. The V segment lost 6 bases and the J segment 7 bases; nucleotides outside the gene matches: 2. The CDR3 spans 14 residues. The chain's CDR3 is CASRGTGGNSPLHF. For the CDR3, the DNA is TGTGCCAGCAGGGGGACAGGGGGAAATTCACCCCTCCACTTT.

This chain connects TRBV29-1 to TRBJ2-7; D remains unclear. V shed 7 bases and J shed 3 bases, with 10 bases lying between them. The CDR3 sequence is 11 residues long. From germline, CDR1 is SQVTM and CDR2 ANQGSEA. CDR3 protein: CSATSGYEQYF. CDR3 coding DNA: TGCAGCGCCACGTCGGGCTACGAGCAGTACTTC.